This T cell receptor (beta chain) was retrieved from a study of cytomegalovirus exposure and HLA in healthy donors. V gave up 2 bases and J gave up 0 bases, with 7 bases separating them. This CDR3 contains 14 residues. Germline V lookup: CDR1 SEHNR, CDR2 FQNEAQ (reference sequence). With 60 Vbeta and 13 Jbeta primers, the PCR was carried out. The table came from immunoSEQ multiplex PCR; TCRdb's copy has only in-frame clones and leaves some out. The sample has about 98,000 clones; around two thirds are singletons. The V call is TRBV7-9, the J call TRBJ1-1, with D unresolved. Sample: PBMCs. The clonotype comes from a male donor in good health and CMV-seronegative. CDR3 sequence: CASSLPGMNTEAFF. The CDR3 region has the DNA TGTGCCAGCAGCTTACCAGGAATGAACACTGAAGCTTTCTTT. The full variable domain, with the rest looked up from reference TRBV7-9 and TRBJ1-1, is DTGVSQNPRHKITKRGQNVTFRCDPISEHNRLYWYRQTLGQGPEFLTYFQNEAQLEKSRLLSDRFSAERPKGSFSTLEIQRTEQGDSAMYLCASSLPGMNTEAFFGQGTRLTVV.